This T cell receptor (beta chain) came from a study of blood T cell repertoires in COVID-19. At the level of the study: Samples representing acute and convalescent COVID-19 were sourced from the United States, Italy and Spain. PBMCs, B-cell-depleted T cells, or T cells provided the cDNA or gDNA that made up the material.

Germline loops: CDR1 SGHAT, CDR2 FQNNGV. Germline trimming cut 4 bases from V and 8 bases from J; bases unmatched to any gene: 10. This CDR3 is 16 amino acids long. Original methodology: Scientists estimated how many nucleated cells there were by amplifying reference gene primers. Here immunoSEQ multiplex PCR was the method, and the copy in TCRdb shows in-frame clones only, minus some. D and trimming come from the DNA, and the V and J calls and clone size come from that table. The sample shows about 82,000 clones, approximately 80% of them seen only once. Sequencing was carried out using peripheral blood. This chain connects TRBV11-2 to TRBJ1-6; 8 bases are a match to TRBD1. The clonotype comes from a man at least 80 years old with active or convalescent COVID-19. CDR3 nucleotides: TGTGCCAGCAGCTCGAACCGCGGGACAGGAGATTCACCCCTCCACTTT. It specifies CASSSNRGTGDSPLHF.